The 2 T cell receptor beta chains below come from one sample, sequenced in a study of blood T cell repertoires in COVID-19. The table came from immunoSEQ multiplex PCR; TCRdb's copy has only in-frame clones and leaves some out. The sample records approximately 220,000 clones, approximately 82% being singletons. Source material: peripheral blood. The receptors here all came from a woman aged 50 to 60 with acute or convalescent COVID-19.

The CDR3, as DNA: TGTGCCAGCAGCTTGGGCAGAAAGAACACTGAAGCTTTCTTT. It codes for CASSLGRKNTEAFF. V and J are TRBV5-6 and TRBJ1-1, with D unclear. The CDR3 is made up of 14 amino acids. V was cut by 0 bases and J by 1 base, with 7 bases left in between. The V gene's germline CDR1 is SGHDT and CDR2 YYEEEE. Looking up the rest from reference TRBV5-6 and TRBJ1-1 gives the full variable domain: DAGVTQSPTHLIKTRGQQVTLRCSPKSGHDTVSWYQQALGQGPQFIFQYYEEEERQRGNFPDRFSGHQFPNYSSELNVNALLLGDSALYLCASSLGRKNTEAFFGQGTRLTVV.

The chain employs TRBV5-4 and TRBJ2-5; maybe TRBD2 (6 bases). The CDR3 has 13 amino acids. Germline V gene lookup returns CDR1 SGHNT and CDR2 YYREEE (reference sequence). With 4 bases removed from V and 3 bases from J, the gap between germline ends came to 10 bases. CDR3 residues: CASSPGTEETQYF. The CDR3 DNA is TGTGCCAGCAGCCCGGGGACTGAAGAGACCCAGTACTTC.